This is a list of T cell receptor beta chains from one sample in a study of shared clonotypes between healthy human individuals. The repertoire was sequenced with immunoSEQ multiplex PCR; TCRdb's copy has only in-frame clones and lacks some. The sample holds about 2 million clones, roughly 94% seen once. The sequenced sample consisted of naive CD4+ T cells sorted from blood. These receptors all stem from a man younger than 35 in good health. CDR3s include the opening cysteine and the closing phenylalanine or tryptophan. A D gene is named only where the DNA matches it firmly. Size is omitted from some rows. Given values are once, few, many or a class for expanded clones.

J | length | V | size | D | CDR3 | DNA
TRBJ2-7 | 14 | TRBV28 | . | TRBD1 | CASRTGTDLKREYF | TGTGCCAGCAGAACCGGGACAGACCTAAAAAGGGAGTACTTC
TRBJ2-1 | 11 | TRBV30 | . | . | CAWSEDNEQFF | TGTGCCTGGAGTGAGGACAATGAGCAGTTCTTC
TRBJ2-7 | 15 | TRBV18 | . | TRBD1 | CASSPDGTGAREQYF | TGTGCCAGCTCACCCGACGGGACAGGGGCGCGAGAGCAGTACTTC
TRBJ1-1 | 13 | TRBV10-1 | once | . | CASSILRNTEAFF | TGCGCCAGCAGCATACTACGGAACACTGAAGCTTTCTTT
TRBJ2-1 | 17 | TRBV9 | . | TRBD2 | CASTLGLADSSYNEQFF | TGTGCCAGCACCTTGGGACTAGCGGACTCCTCCTACAATGAGCAGTTCTTC
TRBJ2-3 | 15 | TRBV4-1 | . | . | CASSQDVTGTDTQYF | TGCGCCAGCAGCCAAGATGTCACGGGCACAGATACGCAGTATTTT
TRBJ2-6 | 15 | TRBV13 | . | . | CASSLNAPGANVLTF | TGTGCCAGCAGCTTAAACGCTCCTGGGGCCAACGTCCTGACTTTC
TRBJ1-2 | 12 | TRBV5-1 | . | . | CASSLDGIGYTF | TGCGCCAGCAGCTTGGATGGGATTGGCTACACCTTC
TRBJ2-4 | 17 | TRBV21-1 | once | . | CASSRRQVGWAKNIQYF | TGTGCCAGCAGCCGGCGGCAGGTCGGGTGGGCCAAAAACATTCAGTACTTC
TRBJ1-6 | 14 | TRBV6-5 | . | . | CASSYSGGNSPLHF | TGTGCCAGCAGTTACTCGGGGGGAAATTCACCCCTCCACTTT
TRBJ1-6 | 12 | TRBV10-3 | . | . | CATVDGNSPLHF | TGTGCCACCGTAGACGGGAATTCACCCCTCCACTTT
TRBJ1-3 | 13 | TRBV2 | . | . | CASKTFSGNTIYF | TGTGCCAGCAAGACCTTCTCTGGAAACACCATATATTTT
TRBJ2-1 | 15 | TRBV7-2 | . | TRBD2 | CASSYRTSGRDEQFF | TGTGCCAGCAGCTACCGGACTAGCGGGAGGGACGAGCAGTTCTTC
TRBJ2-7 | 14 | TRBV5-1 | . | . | CASSLMQGRYEQYF | TGCGCCAGCAGCTTGATGCAGGGGAGGTACGAGCAGTACTTC
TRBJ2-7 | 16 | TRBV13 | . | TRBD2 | CASSSSSRLATYEQYF | TGTGCCAGCAGCTCTTCTTCCCGACTAGCGACTTACGAGCAGTACTTC
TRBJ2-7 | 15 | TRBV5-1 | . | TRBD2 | CASSRTSGAGYEQYF | TGCGCCAGCAGCCGGACTAGCGGGGCAGGTTACGAGCAGTACTTC
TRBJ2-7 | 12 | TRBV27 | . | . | CASSLIGREQYF | TGTGCCAGCAGTTTAATAGGTCGGGAGCAGTACTTC
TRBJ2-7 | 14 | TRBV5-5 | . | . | CASSTSQGIYEQYF | TGTGCCAGCAGCACATCCCAGGGAATATACGAGCAGTACTTC
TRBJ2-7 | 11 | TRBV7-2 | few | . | CASSASYEQYF | TGTGCCAGCAGCGCGTCCTACGAGCAGTACTTC
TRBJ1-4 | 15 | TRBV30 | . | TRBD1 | CAWSVGGTGDEKLFF | TGTGCCTGGAGTGTAGGAGGGACAGGGGACGAAAAACTGTTTTTT